The next 25 T cell receptor beta chains were all read from a single sample in a study of blood T cell repertoires in COVID-19. The assay was immunoSEQ multiplex PCR, and TCRdb's table has in-frame clones only and misses some. Among 100,000 or so clones, 69% were seen once, and the ten largest hold roughly 6.2%. The sample comprised peripheral blood. The receptors were gathered from an elderly man with acute or convalescent COVID-19.

V is TRBV28 and J is TRBJ1-2, with D perhaps TRBD1 (6 bases). The germline gives CDR1 MDHEN, CDR2 SYDVKM. The CDR3 contains 13 residues. Trimming shortened V by 5 bases and J by 2 bases, and 9 bases separated the two germline ends. The chain's CDR3 is CASSPDRNYGYTF. CDR3 bases: TGTGCCAGCAGTCCTGACAGGAACTATGGCTACACCTTC.

This clone was counted a few times. The gene calls are TRBV28 and TRBJ1-5, with 11 bases lining up with TRBD1. V shed 5 bases and J 5 bases; nucleotides not matched to a gene: 2. CDR3 length: 14 amino acids. Germline CDR1 and CDR2: MDHEN and SYDVKM. The CDR3, as DNA: TGTGCCAGCAGTGGGACAGGGGGGGATCAGCCCCAGCATTTT. Protein sequence: CASSGTGGDQPQHF.

This rearrangement joins TRBV28 to TRBJ1-5; D gene unclear. CDR3 length: 15 residues. CDR1 and CDR2 (germline): MDHEN, SYDVKM. V lost 2 bases to trimming and J lost 6 bases, with 14 bases between them. CDR3 protein: CASSLGSADSQPQHF. As DNA, the CDR3 is TGTGCCAGCAGTTTAGGTTCGGCGGATAGTCAGCCCCAGCATTTT. Full variable domain (rest looked up from reference TRBV28 and TRBJ1-5): DVKVTQSSRYLVKRTGEKVFLECVQDMDHENMFWYRQDPGLGLRLIYFSYDVKMKEKGDIPEGYSVSREKKERFSLILESASTNQTSMYLCASSLGSADSQPQHFGDGTRLSIL.

The CDR3 sequence: CAWSVGVGEQYF. The CDR3 DNA follows: TGTGCCTGGAGTGTAGGAGTGGGTGAGCAGTACTTC. V and J are TRBV30 and TRBJ2-7; unclear D gene. Germline CDR1 is GTSNPN and CDR2 is SVGIG (reference sequence). CDR3 length: 12 residues. V lost 0 bases to trimming and J lost 7 bases, with 10 bases between them.

The rearrangement links TRBV19 to TRBJ2-2; 10 positions agree with TRBD1. Unmatched junction bases numbered 9, after V lost 10 bases and J lost 7 bases. This CDR3 contains 14 residues. The germline V gene encodes CDR1 LNHDA and CDR2 SQIVND (reference sequence). The CDR3 coding sequence is TGTGCCACCTCCCCCGGGACAGGGGTCGGGGAGCTGTTTTTT. This encodes CATSPGTGVGELFF.

This clone was observed at least ten times. The chain carries TRBV19 and TRBJ2-7, with 8 bases fitting TRBD1. The V gene's germline CDR1 is LNHDA and CDR2 SQIVND (reference sequence). The CDR3 covers 13 residues. J gave up 3 bases and V 6 bases, and 4 bases lay outside the gene matches. For the CDR3, the DNA is TGTGCCAGTAGCTCCGGGACAGGCTACGAGCAGTACTTC. Its translation: CASSSGTGYEQYF.

This clone has only a few counts. Other DNA sequences in this specimen translate into the identical CDR3. The gene calls are TRBV5-1 and TRBJ2-5; D gene uncertain. Germline V lookup: CDR1 SGHRS, CDR2 YFSETQ. Deletions cut 3 bases from V and 3 bases from J, with 3 bases between. The CDR3 has 11 amino acids. The CDR3: CASSYKETQYF. In nucleotides, the CDR3 is TGCGCCAGCAGCTACAAAGAGACCCAGTACTTC.

A single count supports this clone. The chain is built from TRBV9 and TRBJ2-4; 7 bases agree with TRBD2. Germline lookup yields CDR1 SGDLS and CDR2 YYNGEE. The V and J ends lost 4 bases and 8 bases, in that order; junction bases with no gene match: 0. There are 11 residues in the CDR3. CDR3 DNA: TGTGCCAGCAGCCGGGGGGACATTCAGTACTTC. Translated: CASSRGDIQYF.

The V gene is TRBV6-5, the J gene TRBJ2-7; 12 bases are shared with TRBD2. Losses at the gene ends were 6 bases for V and 3 bases for J; bases not matched to a gene: 3. CDR1 and CDR2 from the germline V gene are MNHEY and SVGAGI. The CDR3 sequence is 14 residues long. The CDR3 region is CASSRTSGNYEQYF. The CDR3 DNA reads TGTGCCAGCAGCCGGACTAGCGGGAACTACGAGCAGTACTTC.

This clone has just a few counts. The chain has TRBV5-4 and TRBJ2-2; the match to TRBD2 covers 8 bases. CDR3 size: 16 residues. CDR1 SGHNT and CDR2 YYREEE come from the germline V gene (reference sequence). After removal of 3 bases from V and 5 bases from J, the junction contained 9 bases not matched to a gene. CDR3 DNA sequence: TGTGCCAGCAGCTCACCGGGACTAGAGTTGACCGGGGAGCTGTTTTTT. Protein: CASSSPGLELTGELFF. The full variable domain, with the rest looked up from reference TRBV5-4 and TRBJ2-2, is ETGVTQSPTHLIKTRGQQVTLRCSSQSGHNTVSWYQQALGQGPQFIFQYYREEENGRGNFPPRFSGLQFPNYSSELNVNALELDDSALYLCASSSPGLELTGELFFGEGSRLTVL.

This clone was found once. The chain employs TRBV5-4 and TRBJ2-1, with D tentatively TRBD2 (6 bases). Germline CDR1 and CDR2: SGHNT and YYREEE (reference sequence). V was cut by 1 base and J by 8 bases, with 10 bases left in between. The CDR3 runs to 13 residues. The CDR3 sequence: CASSLRGGDEQFF. The CDR3 DNA is TGTGCCAGCAGCTTGAGGGGCGGGGATGAGCAGTTCTTC.

As DNA, the CDR3 is TGTGCCAGCGACCGACTAGTGGGCACCGGGGAGCTGTTTTTT. Translating it yields CASDRLVGTGELFF. The chain links TRBV5-6 to TRBJ2-2, with D perhaps matching TRBD2 (6 bases). There are 14 residues in the CDR3. V lost 7 bases and J lost 4, with 14 bases in between. Germline assignment: CDR1 SGHDT and CDR2 YYEEEE.

This rearrangement joins TRBV5-8 to TRBJ2-1; 9 bases align to TRBD2. The length of the CDR3 is 14 residues. The germline CDR1 and CDR2 sequences are SGHTS and YDEGEE. V was pared by 0 bases and J by 5 bases, with 0 bases of the junction left unmatched. The CDR3 nucleotides are TGTGCCAGCAGCTTGGGACTAGCGGACAATGAGCAGTTCTTC. Protein sequence: CASSLGLADNEQFF.

The CDR3 spells CASSVEGGTGYGYTF. The CDR3 bases are TGTGCCAGCAGCGTAGAGGGGGGGACAGGCTATGGCTACACCTTC. The chain joins TRBV9 to TRBJ1-2; 8 bases line up with TRBD1. The CDR3 loop spans 15 amino acids. V lost 0 bases, J lost 4 bases, and 5 bases stayed unmatched. Germline CDR1 and CDR2: SGDLS and YYNGEE.

This rearrangement joins TRBV10-3 to TRBJ2-7; TRBD2 matches 7 bases. Trimming at V came to 6 bases and at J to 5 bases, leaving 7 bases not matched to a gene. The CDR3 runs 13 residues. Germline CDR1 ENHRY, CDR2 SYGVKD. The CDR3, as DNA: TGTGCCATCAGCCCCCCGCTAGCGGACGAGCAGTACTTC. The encoded protein is CAISPPLADEQYF.

This clone was seen once. The chain uses TRBV4-3 and TRBJ2-7; possible D gene TRBD2, 5 bases. The CDR3 loop spans 15 amino acids. Looked up from germline, CDR1 is LGHNA and CDR2 is YSLEER. Trimming cost V 0 bases and J 4 bases, with 13 bases left between them. In DNA, the CDR3 is TGCGCCAGCAGCCAAGAGGCAGCGGTCATTTACGAGCAGTACTTC. Translation gives CASSQEAAVIYEQYF.

This clone was observed a handful of times. The V gene is TRBV3-1 (or the pseudogene TRBV3-2), the J gene TRBJ2-2, with no clear D. The CDR3 is 13 residues long. The germline gives CDR1 LGHDT, CDR2 YNNKEL (reference sequence). Trimming took 1 base from V and 5 from J, leaving 5 bases between them. The CDR3 sequence is CASSQVGTGELFF. CDR3 DNA sequence: TGTGCCAGCAGCCAAGTCGGGACCGGGGAGCTGTTTTTT.

The chain links TRBV15 to TRBJ2-2; 8 nucleotides agree with TRBD2. V lost 7 bases to trimming and J lost 3 bases; unmatched junction nucleotides: 7. The CDR3 is 15 residues long. Germline loops: CDR1 LNHNV, CDR2 YYDKDF (reference sequence). This CDR3 is CATKLSGTHTGELFF. CDR3 DNA: TGTGCCACCAAGCTTAGCGGGACCCACACCGGGGAGCTGTTTTTT.

The genes are TRBV5-3 and TRBJ1-2; D remains ambiguous. TRBV5-3 is marked as an open reading frame, function uncertain. The ends were cut back, 10 bases at V and 4 bases at J, with 20 bases in the middle. The CDR3 length is 14 residues. The DNA for the CDR3 is TGTGCCCTCCCCAGTTTTACGGGGTGCTATGGCTACACCTTC. Translating it yields CALPSFTGCYGYTF.

This chain joins TRBV7-2 and TRBJ1-5; 8 nucleotides line up with TRBD1. The germline CDR1 and CDR2 sequences are SGHTA and FQGNSA. Trimming took 5 bases from V and 7 from J; bases not matched to a gene: 4. This CDR3 contains 13 residues. The CDR3, as DNA: TGTGCCAGCAGCAAGACAGGGGAACAGCCCCAGCATTTT. This codes for CASSKTGEQPQHF. Full variable domain (outside the CDR3, taken from reference TRBV7-2 and TRBJ1-5): GAGVSQSPSNKVTEKGKDVELRCDPISGHTALYWYRQSLGQGLEFLIYFQGNSAPDKSGLPSDRFSAERTGGSVSTLTIQRTQQEDSAVYLCASSKTGEQPQHFGDGTRLSIL.

The chain employs TRBV27 and TRBJ2-7; 8 bases map to TRBD1. The junction had 5 bases not matched to a gene; V was cut back by 11 bases and J by 2 bases. The CDR3 consists of 12 residues. Germline V gives CDR1 MNHEY, CDR2 SMNVEV (reference sequence). The CDR3 sequence is CAGQGFPYEQYF. In nucleotides, the CDR3 is TGTGCCGGACAGGGATTCCCCTACGAGCAGTACTTC.

CDR3 nucleotides: TGTGCCAGCAGCTTATTAGGTGGGACTCTTTATAGCAATCAGCCCCAGCATTTT. Its protein product is CASSLLGGTLYSNQPQHF. The V and J genes are TRBV11-3 and TRBJ1-5, with D perhaps matching TRBD1 (5 bases). The CDR3 is 18 amino acids. Germline assignment: CDR1 SGHNT and CDR2 YENEEA. Trimming removed 2 bases from V and 0 bases from J, with 17 bases in between.

CDR3 DNA sequence: TGTGCCAGCAGCTTGGGCGGCAGACTTCCCGGGGAGCTGTTTTTT. Protein sequence: CASSLGGRLPGELFF. The J gene is TRBJ2-2, the V gene TRBV5-6; D remains unclear. The CDR3 is 15 residues long. Looked up from germline, CDR1 is SGHDT and CDR2 is YYEEEE. V was clipped by 0 bases and J by 6 bases, with 12 bases between them.

V and J are TRBV28 and TRBJ2-5; D not resolved. Trimming cost V 5 bases and J 5 bases, with 9 bases left between them. The CDR3 spans 12 residues. Per germline, CDR1 MDHEN and CDR2 SYDVKM. CDR3 sequence (DNA): TGTGCCAGCAGTCCCCCGCGGGAGACCCAGTACTTC. Translating it yields CASSPPRETQYF.

The chain employs TRBV30 and TRBJ2-3; 16 bases are a match to TRBD2. Germline trimming cut 2 bases from V and 3 bases from J; bases unmatched to any gene: 2. The V gene's germline CDR1 is GTSNPN and CDR2 SVGIG (reference sequence). The CDR3 spans 16 residues. The chain's CDR3 is CAWSKGLAGGTDTQYF. CDR3 DNA: TGTGCCTGGAGTAAGGGACTAGCGGGAGGGACAGATACGCAGTATTTT.